The next 12 T cell receptor beta chains were all read from a single sample in a study of identical twins. One entry per CDR3 protein results from TCRdb running MiXCR on the 5' RACE reads. The table includes hundreds of thousands of distinct CDR3 sequences, 15% to 20% detected once. Separately, the same data were catalogued under a study of T cells expressing NK-cell markers.

Source material: PBMCs. The receptors stem from a woman aged 18 to 35 in good health.

This clonotype was recorded a few times. The V and J genes are TRBV10-3 and TRBJ1-1; TRBD1 agrees at 9 bases. The V segment lost 10 bases and the J segment 2 bases; nucleotides outside the gene matches: 14. Germline V gene lookup returns CDR1 ENHRY and CDR2 SYGVKD. This CDR3 has 16 residues. As DNA, the CDR3 is TGTGCCACCAGCGCCGGGACAGGGAATCTTAACACTGAAGCTTTCTTT. As protein: CATSAGTGNLNTEAFF.

The chain has TRBV25-1 and TRBJ1-2; D is perhaps TRBD1 (5 bases). V lost 6 bases and J lost 2, with 10 bases in between. This CDR3 contains 13 residues. Germline V gene sequence: CDR1 MGHDK, CDR2 SYGVNS. The CDR3 DNA is TGTGCCAGCAGGGGGCCGGGGAACTATGGCTACACCTTC. It codes for CASRGPGNYGYTF.

This clonotype was counted only a few times. V is TRBV10-3 and J is TRBJ1-1; TRBD1 matches at 11 bases. There are 14 residues in the CDR3. Germline trimming cut 6 bases from V and 3 bases from J; bases unmatched to any gene: 3. Germline CDR1 ENHRY, CDR2 SYGVKD. The CDR3: CAIRPGQGDTEAFF. CDR3 nucleotides: TGTGCCATCAGACCGGGACAGGGGGACACTGAAGCTTTCTTT.

The table lists this clonotype with a few counts. This chain connects TRBV20-1 to TRBJ2-5; no reliable D call. There are 12 residues in the CDR3. With 4 bases removed from V and 5 bases from J, the gap between germline ends came to 11 bases. Germline-derived CDR1 and CDR2 are DFQATT and SNEGSKA (reference sequence). The CDR3 sequence is CSANSRGETQYF. In DNA, the CDR3 is TGCAGTGCTAATTCTAGAGGCGAGACCCAGTACTTC.

The CDR3 region has the DNA TGTGCCAGCAGTTTCGGGGACAGGATCTACGAGCAGTACTTC. Its translation: CASSFGDRIYEQYF. The chain joins TRBV12-3 or TRBV12-4 to TRBJ2-7; TRBD1 matches 8 bases. Losses at the gene ends were 3 bases for V and 3 bases for J; bases not matched to a gene: 4. CDR3 length equals 14 residues.

The chain is built from TRBV7-9 and TRBJ2-7; possibly TRBD1 for D (5 bases). CDR1 and CDR2 (germline): SEHNR, FQNEAQ (reference sequence). Trimming removed 4 bases at V and 7 bases at J, with 8 bases between. This CDR3 is 11 amino acids long. The CDR3 coding sequence is TGTGCCAGCAGCTCAGGGTTGGAGCAGTACTTC. It translates to CASSSGLEQYF.

This clonotype was recorded many times. The chain combines TRBV7-2 with TRBJ2-7; possibly TRBD1 for D (6 bases). V shed 5 bases and J shed 6 bases, with 17 bases lying between them. Germline V gene sequence: CDR1 SGHTA, CDR2 FQGNSA. CDR3 length: 14 amino acids. CDR3 region: CASSVGTSAVEQYF. Written as DNA, the CDR3 is TGTGCCAGCAGCGTCGGGACATCAGCTGTCGAGCAGTACTTC.

The V call is TRBV7-2, the J call TRBJ1-5, with D possibly TRBD1 on 6 matching bases. The CDR3 loop spans 16 amino acids. CDR1 and CDR2 from the germline V gene are SGHTA and FQGNSA. Trimming removed 2 bases at V and 3 bases at J, with 14 bases between. CDR3 protein: CASSLSVWTVNQPQHF. The DNA for the CDR3 is TGTGCCAGCAGCTTATCCGTGTGGACAGTCAATCAGCCCCAGCATTTT.

This clonotype was counted between two and nine times. The rearrangement joins TRBV7-9 to TRBJ2-1, with D perhaps assigned TRBD1 or TRBD2 (6 bases each). In germline, CDR1 is SEHNR, CDR2 FQNEAQ (reference sequence). This CDR3 contains 10 residues. The CDR3 sequence: CAGGGNEQFF. The CDR3 coding sequence is TGTGCAGGAGGGGGGAATGAGCAGTTCTTC. Full variable domain (outside the CDR3, taken from reference TRBV7-9 and TRBJ2-1): DTGVSQNPRHKITKRGQNVTFRCDPISEHNRLYWYRQTLGQGPEFLTYFQNEAQLEKSRLLSDRFSAERPKGSFSTLEIQRTEQGDSAMYLCAGGGNEQFFGPGTRLTVL.

This chain uses TRBV27 with TRBJ2-7; D gene unclear. Deletions cut 6 bases from V and 10 bases from J, with 10 bases between. The germline V gene has CDR1 MNHEY and CDR2 SMNVEV (reference sequence). This CDR3 is 10 amino acids long. CDR3 sequence reads: CASSNLRQYF. The CDR3 DNA follows: TGTGCCAGCAGCAACCTACGCCAGTACTTC.

This clonotype was counted between two and nine times. V gene TRBV20-1 combines with J gene TRBJ1-1; TRBD1 aligns across 8 bases. V gave up 1 base and J gave up 6 bases; unmatched junction bases: 4. The CDR3 extends over 13 amino acids. Germline CDR1 and CDR2: DFQATT and SNEGSKA (reference sequence). The CDR3 DNA sequence: TGCAGTGCTAGAGGCGGGACAGGCGCTGAAGCTTTCTTT. It yields the protein CSARGGTGAEAFF.

The rearrangement uses TRBV5-1 and TRBJ1-1; 8 bases fit TRBD1. CDR3 length equals 15 residues. Germline V gives CDR1 SGHRS, CDR2 YFSETQ. Unmatched junction bases numbered 5, after V lost 3 bases and J lost 1 base. CDR3 loop: CASSWGDRPNTEAFF. CDR3 sequence (DNA): TGCGCCAGCAGCTGGGGGGACAGGCCGAACACTGAAGCTTTCTTT.